This TCR beta chain was observed in a study of CD8 T cells in Susac syndrome (dated by TCRdb to 2018 to 2020). For context, the study as a whole: The study used repertoire sequencing to test whether antigen drove CD8+ T cell activation and differentiation in Susac syndrome. What the study reported, not specific to this receptor: The TCR sequencing and HLA analysis was acknowledged to have included a relatively small number of individuals.

Peripheral blood CD8+ and CD4+ T cells from healthy donors, Susac syndrome patients and multiple sclerosis patients were profiled by high-throughput TCR beta sequencing. The multiple sclerosis controls were treatment-naive patients who had stable or active relapsing-remitting disease and met the revised McDonald criteria. Bulk CD8+ and CD4+ T cells were purified by magnetic negative isolation, while CD8+ TEMRA cells were enriched using FACS. Blood was drawn into EDTA tubes, processed within 24 hours, and PBMCs were isolated by density gradient centrifugation. PBMCs intended for TCR sequencing were cryopreserved in liquid nitrogen and were subsequently thawed in a 37 degrees C water bath. The sorted or isolated CD4+, CD8+ and CD8+ TEMRA cells reached a purity of at least 90%. In this sample, this clonotype turned up a few times. Its antigen is not yet known. One base away there is no much larger clone; base qualities are not given.

RNA was extracted using the RNeasy kit, and about 0.45 to 1 ug of the RNA was reverse transcribed with random hexamers. TCR beta CDR3 regions were amplified with the immunoSEQ multiplex PCR assay covering 54 Vbeta and 13 Jbeta segments. PCR amplification bias was corrected by using a synthetic template baseline for primer optimization and computational correction. The authors processed their data as follows. Reads were assigned to V, D and J genes according to IMGT and analyzed in immunoSEQ Analyzer, with only productive sequences retained. Clonality was calculated as one minus the Shannon entropy normalized by log2 of the number of productive unique sequences. For each patient and control, public and private clones were evaluated among the 100 most prevalent clones. Clones were defined as Susac-specific when absent from the healthy and MS cohorts, from approximately 970 published viral clones and from other ImmuneACCESS disease sequences. The raw public data were reprocessed by TCRdb itself: fastp quality trimming at Q25, MiXCR clonotype calling, in-frame beta chains only. Merged by CDR3 protein, the rows form single entries marked with the most common genes and DNA. The V and J calls were not made by the authors but by TCRdb's processing. Recorded for this sample are around 280,000 distinct CDR3 sequences; 92% of them occurred a single time. About 0.07% of the sample belongs to the ten largest clones.

This clonotype was obtained from a human donor with multiple sclerosis. What was sequenced was CD4+ T cells from PBMCs.

The DNA sequence follows: TGTGCCAGCAGGGGCGGAACAGATACGCAGTATTTT. This is translated as CASRGGTDTQYF. The rearranged chain carries TRBV3-1 and TRBJ2-3, with the D gene call left open. V is shortened by 6 bases, J by 3 bases, and the region joining them spans 7 bases. CDR1 and CDR2, per the germline V gene (reference sequence), are LGHDT and YNNKEL. CDR3 length: 12 amino acids, cysteine to phenylalanine. Of the read, only the CDR3 DNA is kept; its 36 bases are in frame from base 1.